Listed here are 15 T cell receptor beta chains from one sample, sequenced in a study of blood T cells in healthy people across ages. For the second PCR, which ran for 7 to 11 cycles, a sample-barcoded 5' primer and a J-beta primer mix were used. MiXCR was run by TCRdb on the 5' RACE reads, yielding one entry per CDR3 protein. The sample shows over a million distinct CDR3 sequences, around 59% of them seen only once. The specimen was blood. These receptors were obtained from a man aged 18 to 29 in good health.

The V gene is TRBV6-4, the J gene TRBJ2-1; no definite D call. The CDR3 extends over 12 amino acids. Germline V gene data show CDR1 as MRHNA and CDR2 as SNTAGT. V gave up 6 bases and J gave up 5 bases, with 8 bases separating them. The CDR3 DNA sequence: TGTGCCAGCAGCGTCAGGCACAATGAGCAGTTCTTC. Encoded protein: CASSVRHNEQFF.

This clonotype has just one count. The rearrangement uses TRBV10-3 and TRBJ2-3; TRBD2 agrees at 8 bases. Germline V gene data show CDR1 as ENHRY and CDR2 as SYGVKD. This CDR3 has 18 residues. J was trimmed by 0 bases and V by 5 bases; bases with no gene match: 13. The CDR3 region is CAISLSGEAVSSTDTQYF. CDR3 nucleotides: TGTGCCATCAGTCTTAGCGGGGAGGCCGTTTCTAGCACAGATACGCAGTATTTT.

The chain is built from TRBV7-2 and TRBJ1-1; D gene ambiguous. Germline-derived CDR1 and CDR2 are SGHTA and FQGNSA. CDR3 size: 12 residues. V was cut by 3 bases and J by 2 bases, with 4 bases left in between. In DNA, the CDR3 is TGTGCCAGCAGCTTCATCAACACTGAAGCTTTCTTT. This sequence encodes CASSFINTEAFF.

V gene TRBV4-3 combines with J gene TRBJ2-2; D is perhaps TRBD2 (6 bases). Trimming removed 2 bases from V and 5 bases from J, with 12 bases in between. The CDR3 is 15 residues long. Germline V gene sequence: CDR1 LGHNA, CDR2 YSLEER. The CDR3 DNA reads TGCGCCAGCAGCCAACGGGCAGGGACTACCGGGGAGCTGTTTTTT. It encodes CASSQRAGTTGELFF.

The chain employs TRBV25-1 and TRBJ2-3; 8 nucleotides agree with TRBD2. Trimming cost V 1 base and J 3 bases; bases outside gene matches: 9. The CDR3 consists of 17 residues. The germline gives CDR1 MGHDK, CDR2 SYGVNS. The CDR3 region is CASSEFRGAGATDTQYF. CDR3 sequence (DNA): TGTGCCAGCAGTGAATTTCGGGGAGCGGGAGCTACAGATACGCAGTATTTT.

The chain is built from TRBV2 and TRBJ1-2; 10 bases match TRBD1. Trimming at V came to 7 bases and at J to 12 bases, leaving 20 bases not matched to a gene. CDR1 is SNHLY, CDR2 FYNNEI, per germline. There are 16 residues in the CDR3. For the CDR3, the DNA is TGTGCCAGCACCGAGGACAGGGGGTGGAGTTCGGTCGGCCACACCTTC. Its protein is CASTEDRGWSSVGHTF.

The V gene is TRBV20-1, the J gene TRBJ2-7, with D possibly being TRBD1 or TRBD2 (5 bases each). V lost 4 bases and J 0 bases, leaving 10 bases between the germline ends. Germline lookup yields CDR1 DFQATT and CDR2 SNEGSKA (reference sequence). CDR3 size: 13 residues. The DNA of the CDR3 is TGCAGTGCTACCCCAGGGAGCTCCTACGAGCAGTACTTC. Protein: CSATPGSSYEQYF.

This clonotype has just one count. V and J are TRBV6-5 and TRBJ2-7; 7 bases line up with TRBD1. The J call is doubtful: the DNA matches TRBJ2-5 better. Germline CDR1 reads MNHEY; CDR2 reads SVGAGI. This CDR3 is built from 15 residues. In DNA form, the CDR3 reads TGTGCCAGCAGTCCCGGACAGGTTGTCGCAGAGACCCAGTACTTC. This encodes CASSPGQVVAETQYF.

The chain joins TRBV2 to TRBJ2-5; unclear D gene. Germline V lookup: CDR1 SNHLY, CDR2 FYNNEI. V lost 2 bases and J lost 11, with 18 bases in between. The CDR3 covers 14 residues. The CDR3 bases are TGTGCCAGCAGTGAACGGGCAGGTAGTTTGGAGCAGTACTTC. This gives the protein CASSERAGSLEQYF.

A remark on this clonotype: A read error may account for a junction end that differs from germline. The rearrangement joins TRBV5-6 to TRBJ2-1; D not resolved. The CDR3 has 11 residues. CDR1 is SGHDT and CDR2 is YYEEEE in the germline V gene. The DNA for the CDR3 is TGTACCAGCAGCTTGTATGGTGAGCAGTTCTTC. Protein sequence: CTSSLYGEQFF.

The sample holds a few counts of this clonotype. The chain uses TRBV6-5 and TRBJ1-4, with a tentative D call TRBD1 (6 bases). Trimming left V 11 bases short and J 4 bases short, with 11 bases between. The CDR3 covers 12 residues. Germline CDR1 MNHEY, CDR2 SVGAGI. In nucleotides, the CDR3 is TGTGCCGTCCGGGGACATAATGAAAAACTGTTTTTT. Protein sequence: CAVRGHNEKLFF.

Here the CDR3 DNA reads TGTGCCAGCAGTTTAGTGACAGCGCTCCAAGAGACCCAGTACTTC. It codes for CASSLVTALQETQYF. V and J are TRBV12-3 or TRBV12-4 and TRBJ2-5; the D gene is possibly TRBD1 (5 bases). The CDR3 contains 15 residues. V dropped 1 base and J dropped 1 base, with 10 bases sitting between them.

The rearrangement uses TRBV2 and TRBJ2-5; 8 nucleotides line up with TRBD2. Losses at the gene ends were 7 bases for V and 4 bases for J; bases not matched to a gene: 8. The V gene's germline CDR1 is SNHLY and CDR2 FYNNEI. This CDR3 is built from 14 residues. This chain's CDR3 is CASMVPLAGETQYF. The CDR3, as DNA: TGTGCCAGCATGGTTCCGCTAGCGGGAGAGACCCAGTACTTC.

This rearrangement joins TRBV6-2 or TRBV6-3 to TRBJ2-3, with D unclear. Germline V CDR1 and CDR2: MNHEY, SVGEGT. This CDR3 comprises 12 residues. Trimming left V 2 bases short and J 7 bases short, with 7 bases between. The CDR3 reads CASSYVWNTQYF. In nucleotides, the CDR3 is TGTGCCAGCAGTTACGTGTGGAATACGCAGTATTTT.

The rearrangement joins TRBV28 to TRBJ1-4, with D possibly matching TRBD1 (5 bases). The CDR3 has 14 amino acids. Germline lookup yields CDR1 MDHEN and CDR2 SYDVKM. With 7 bases removed from V and 5 bases from J, the gap between germline ends came to 14 bases. In nucleotides, the CDR3 is TGTGCCAGCAAGGGGCCGCGCGGCAATGAAAAACTGTTTTTT. Its protein product is CASKGPRGNEKLFF.